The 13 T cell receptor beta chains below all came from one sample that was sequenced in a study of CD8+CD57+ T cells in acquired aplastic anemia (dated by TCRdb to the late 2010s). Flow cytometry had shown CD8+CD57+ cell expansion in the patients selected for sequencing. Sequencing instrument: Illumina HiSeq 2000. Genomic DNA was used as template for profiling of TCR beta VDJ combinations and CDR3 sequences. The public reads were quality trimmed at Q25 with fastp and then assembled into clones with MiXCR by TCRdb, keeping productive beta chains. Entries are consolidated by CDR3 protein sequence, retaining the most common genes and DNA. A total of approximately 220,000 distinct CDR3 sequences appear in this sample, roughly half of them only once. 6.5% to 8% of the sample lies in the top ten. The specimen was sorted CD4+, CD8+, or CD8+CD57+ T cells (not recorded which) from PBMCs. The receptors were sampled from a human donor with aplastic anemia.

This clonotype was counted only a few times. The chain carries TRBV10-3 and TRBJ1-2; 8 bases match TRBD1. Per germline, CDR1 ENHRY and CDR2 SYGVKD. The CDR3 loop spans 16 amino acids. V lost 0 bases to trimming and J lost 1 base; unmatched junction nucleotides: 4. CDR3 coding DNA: TGTGCCATCAGTGAGTCTCTCACAGGGGGTAACTATGGCTACACCTTC. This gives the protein CAISESLTGGNYGYTF.

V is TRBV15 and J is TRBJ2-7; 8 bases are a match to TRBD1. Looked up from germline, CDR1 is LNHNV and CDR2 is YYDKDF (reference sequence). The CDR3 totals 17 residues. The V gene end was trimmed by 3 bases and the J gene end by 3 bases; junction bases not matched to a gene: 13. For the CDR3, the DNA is TGTGCCACCAGCAGCTTGCCGCGGGACAGGAGTAACTACGAGCAGTACTTC. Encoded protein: CATSSLPRDRSNYEQYF.

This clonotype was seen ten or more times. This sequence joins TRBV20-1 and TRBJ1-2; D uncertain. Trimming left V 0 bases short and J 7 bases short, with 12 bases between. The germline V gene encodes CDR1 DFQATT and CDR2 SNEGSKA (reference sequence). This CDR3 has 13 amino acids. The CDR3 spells CSAREGTVGGYTF. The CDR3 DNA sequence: TGCAGTGCTAGAGAGGGCACTGTTGGTGGCTACACCTTC.

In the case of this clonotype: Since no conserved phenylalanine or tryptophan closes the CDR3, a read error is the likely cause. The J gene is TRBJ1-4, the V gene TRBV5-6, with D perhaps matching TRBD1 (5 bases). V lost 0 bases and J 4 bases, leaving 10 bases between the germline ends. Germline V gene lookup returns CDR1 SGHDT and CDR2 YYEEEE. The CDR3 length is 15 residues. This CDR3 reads CASSLEGELNEKLFL. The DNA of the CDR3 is TGTGCCAGCAGCTTGGAAGGGGAACTTAATGAAAAACTGTTTCTT.

In DNA form, the CDR3 reads TGTGCCACCAGCAGCCTCATTGGGGTCTCGACCTACAATGAGCAGTTCTTC. This codes for CATSSLIGVSTYNEQFF. The rearrangement uses TRBV15 and TRBJ2-1; D is undetermined. Germline CDR1 is LNHNV and CDR2 is YYDKDF (reference sequence). Between the trimmed V and J ends, which lost 3 bases and 2 bases, there was a span of 17 bases. The CDR3 totals 17 residues.

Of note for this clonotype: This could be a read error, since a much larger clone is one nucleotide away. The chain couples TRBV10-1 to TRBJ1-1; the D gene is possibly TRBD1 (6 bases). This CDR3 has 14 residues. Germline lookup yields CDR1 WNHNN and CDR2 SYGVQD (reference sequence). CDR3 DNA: TGTGCCAGCAGCCCGTCAGGGACAAACACTGAAGCTTTCTTT. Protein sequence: CASSPSGTNTEAFF.

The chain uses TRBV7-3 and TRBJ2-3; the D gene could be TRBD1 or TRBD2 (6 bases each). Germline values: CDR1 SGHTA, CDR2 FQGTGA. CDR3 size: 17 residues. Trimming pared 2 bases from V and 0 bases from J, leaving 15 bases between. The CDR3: CASSLAGTSPSTDTQYF. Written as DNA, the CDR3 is TGTGCCAGCAGCTTAGCGGGGACATCCCCTAGCACAGATACGCAGTATTTT.

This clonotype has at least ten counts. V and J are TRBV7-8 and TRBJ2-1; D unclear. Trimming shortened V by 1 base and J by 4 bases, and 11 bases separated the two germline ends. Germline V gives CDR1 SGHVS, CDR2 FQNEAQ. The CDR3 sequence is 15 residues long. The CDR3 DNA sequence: TGTGCCAGCAGCTTAGTGACTGGAAAATACAATGAGCAGTTCTTC. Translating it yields CASSLVTGKYNEQFF.

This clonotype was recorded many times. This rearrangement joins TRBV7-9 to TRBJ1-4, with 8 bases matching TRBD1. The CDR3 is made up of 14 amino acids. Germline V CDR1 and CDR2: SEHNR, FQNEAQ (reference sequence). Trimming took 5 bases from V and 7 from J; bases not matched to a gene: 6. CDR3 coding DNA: TGTGCCAGCAGCCCGACAGGGGCTTTTGAAAAACTGTTTTTT. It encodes CASSPTGAFEKLFF.

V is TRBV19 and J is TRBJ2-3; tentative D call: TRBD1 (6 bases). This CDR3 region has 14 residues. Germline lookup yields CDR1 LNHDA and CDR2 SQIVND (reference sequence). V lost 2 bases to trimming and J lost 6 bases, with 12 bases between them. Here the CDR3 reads CASSILQGLDTQYF. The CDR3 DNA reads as TGTGCCAGTAGTATATTACAGGGTCTTGATACGCAGTATTTT.

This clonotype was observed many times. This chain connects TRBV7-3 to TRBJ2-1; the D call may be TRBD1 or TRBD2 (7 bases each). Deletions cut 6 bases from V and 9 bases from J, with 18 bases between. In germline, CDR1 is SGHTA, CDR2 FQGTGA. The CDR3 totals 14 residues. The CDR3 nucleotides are TGTGCCAGCAGTCCTCTAGCAGGGGGGGGTGAGCAGTTCTTC. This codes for CASSPLAGGGEQFF.

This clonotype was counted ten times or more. The CDR3 protein is CASSEAGQGGTEAFF. The DNA of the CDR3 is TGTGCCAGCAGTGAAGCTGGGCAGGGTGGTACTGAAGCTTTCTTT. V and J are TRBV6-1 and TRBJ1-1; TRBD1 might be the D (5 bases). V lost 0 bases and J lost 5, with 13 bases in between. Germline assignment: CDR1 MNHNS and CDR2 SASEGT. The CDR3 loop spans 15 amino acids.

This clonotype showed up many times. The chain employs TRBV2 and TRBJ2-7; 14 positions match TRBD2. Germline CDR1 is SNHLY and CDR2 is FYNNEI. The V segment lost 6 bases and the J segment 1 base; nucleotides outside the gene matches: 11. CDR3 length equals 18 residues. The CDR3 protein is CASRIWGTSGRRSYEQYF. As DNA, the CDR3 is TGTGCCAGCAGAATTTGGGGGACTAGCGGGAGAAGGTCCTACGAGCAGTACTTC.